The present T cell receptor beta chain was sequenced within a study of CD8+ T cells in alopecia areata. The CDR3 sequence is 16 residues long. J was trimmed by 1 base and V by 4 bases; bases with no gene match: 4. Germline V gives CDR1 SGHNT, CDR2 YYREEE (reference sequence). Reverse transcribed after extraction, RNA yielded cDNA as the sequencing template. Some clones are missing from TCRdb's copy, which holds only in-frame ones; the method was immunoSEQ multiplex PCR. The repertoire holds fewer than 110,000 clones, 55% seen once, with around 9% in the top ten. Sample: CD4+ T cells sorted from blood. The clonotype comes from a human donor in good health. The chain carries TRBV5-4 and TRBJ2-3; 12 bases match TRBD2. In nucleotides, the CDR3 is TGTGCCAGCAGCCTAAGACTAGCGGGGGGCACAGATACGCAGTATTTT. As protein: CASSLRLAGGTDTQYF.